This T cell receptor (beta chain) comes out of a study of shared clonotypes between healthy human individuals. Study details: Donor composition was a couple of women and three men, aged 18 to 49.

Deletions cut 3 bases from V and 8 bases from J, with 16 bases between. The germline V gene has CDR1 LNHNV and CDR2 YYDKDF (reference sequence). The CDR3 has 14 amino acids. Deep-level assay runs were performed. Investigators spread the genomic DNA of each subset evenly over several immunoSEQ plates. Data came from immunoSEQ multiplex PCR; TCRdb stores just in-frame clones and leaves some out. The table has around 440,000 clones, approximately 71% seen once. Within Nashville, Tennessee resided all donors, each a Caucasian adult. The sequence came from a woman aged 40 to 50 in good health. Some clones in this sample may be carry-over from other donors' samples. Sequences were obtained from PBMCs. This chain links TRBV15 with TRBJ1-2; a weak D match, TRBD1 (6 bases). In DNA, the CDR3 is TGTGCCACCAGCAGGAGGGGGGGGGCGCAGGGCTACACCTTC. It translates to CATSRRGGAQGYTF.